These 10 T cell receptor beta chains were all obtained from the same sample, sequenced in a study of Tregs in tolerant kidney transplant recipients. TCRdb's table, derived via immunoSEQ multiplex PCR, lists solely in-frame clones and lacks some. The sample lists tens of thousands of clones, around four fifths occurring once. Specimen: CD4+ T cells from blood. The receptors shown here come from a human donor in good health.

This clone was observed a single time. The chain joins TRBV9 to TRBJ1-2; the match to TRBD1 covers 9 bases. The CDR3 sequence is 13 residues long. Trimming removed 3 bases from V and 4 bases from J; junction bases left unmatched: 1. Germline CDR1 is SGDLS and CDR2 is YYNGEE. The CDR3 sequence is CASSGQGGYGYTF. As DNA, the CDR3 is TGTGCCAGCAGCGGACAGGGGGGCTATGGCTACACCTTC.

This chain joins TRBV7-8 and TRBJ1-1, with no clear D. Germline CDR1 and CDR2: SGHVS and FQNEAQ. Trimming left V 5 bases short and J 10 bases short, with 14 bases between. The CDR3 loop spans 12 amino acids. The DNA of the CDR3 is TGTGCCAGCAGCCCCCAAGGTTCGGGAGCTTTCTTT. This encodes CASSPQGSGAFF.

This chain links TRBV30 with TRBJ2-2, with D possibly TRBD2 on 6 matching bases. Germline lookup yields CDR1 GTSNPN and CDR2 SVGIG (reference sequence). Between the trimmed V and J ends, which lost 0 bases and 1 base, there was a span of 12 bases. The CDR3 is 16 amino acids. The CDR3 DNA sequence: TGTGCCTGGAGTGTACTGAGGCGGGGGAACACCGGGGAGCTGTTTTTT. Protein product: CAWSVLRRGNTGELFF.

V is TRBV9 and J is TRBJ2-7, with D perhaps given as TRBD1 or TRBD2 (5 bases each). Trimming removed 0 bases at V and 4 bases at J, with 14 bases between. The CDR3 sequence is 15 residues long. The germline V gene has CDR1 SGDLS and CDR2 YYNGEE. CDR3 amino acids: CASSVGRDPKYEQYF. DNA for the CDR3: TGTGCCAGCAGCGTAGGAAGGGACCCCAAGTACGAGCAGTACTTC.

This chain joins TRBV10-1 and TRBJ2-6; no clear D gene. V was trimmed by 5 bases and J by 5 bases, leaving 22 bases between them. The germline CDR1 and CDR2 sequences are WNHNN and SYGVQD (reference sequence). The CDR3 totals 18 residues. In DNA form, the CDR3 reads TGCGCCAGCAGTTATATGACAATCGCACAAAGTCGGGCCAACGTCCTGACTTTC. It encodes CASSYMTIAQSRANVLTF.

J is TRBJ1-4 and V is TRBV29-1; D gene ambiguous. Trimming removed 4 bases at V and 5 bases at J, with 8 bases between. The CDR3 totals 12 residues. Germline V CDR1 and CDR2: SQVTM, ANQGSEA. CDR3 region: CSVVGSNEKLFF. The CDR3, as DNA: TGCAGCGTTGTTGGATCGAATGAAAAACTGTTTTTT.

V gene TRBV4-1 combines with J gene TRBJ2-7; D uncertain. Trimming stripped 1 base from V and 6 bases from J, with 13 bases between. The CDR3 sequence is 14 residues long. Germline-derived CDR1 and CDR2 are MGHRA and YSYEKL. CDR3 amino acids: CASSQVVSRAEQYF. CDR3 coding DNA: TGCGCCAGCAGCCAAGTTGTCTCCAGAGCCGAGCAGTACTTC.

V usage is TRBV7-9 and J usage is TRBJ2-5, with 10 bases aligning to TRBD1. Germline lookup yields CDR1 SEHNR and CDR2 FQNEAQ (reference sequence). Trimming took 3 bases from V and 1 from J; bases not matched to a gene: 11. This CDR3 is built from 18 residues. CDR3 sequence: CASSFDFPGQGFQETQYF. CDR3 in DNA: TGTGCCAGCAGCTTTGACTTCCCGGGACAGGGGTTCCAAGAGACCCAGTACTTC.

V is TRBV18 and J is TRBJ2-2; no clear D gene. The CDR3 loop spans 14 amino acids. V was trimmed by 2 bases and J by 1 base, leaving 5 bases between them. Looked up from germline, CDR1 is KGHSH and CDR2 is LQKENI. Written as DNA, the CDR3 is TGTGCCAGCTCACCAAAACAGAACACCGGGGAGCTGTTTTTT. Encoded protein: CASSPKQNTGELFF.

The chain combines TRBV7-6 with TRBJ2-5; 9 bases line up with TRBD2. The CDR3 contains 17 residues. The germline V gene encodes CDR1 SGHVS and CDR2 FNYEAQ. The V and J ends lost 5 bases and 1 base, in that order; junction bases with no gene match: 11. CDR3 amino acids: CASSPLRGRVIQETQYF. The CDR3 DNA follows: TGTGCCAGCAGCCCCCTTCGCGGGAGGGTTATCCAAGAGACCCAGTACTTC.